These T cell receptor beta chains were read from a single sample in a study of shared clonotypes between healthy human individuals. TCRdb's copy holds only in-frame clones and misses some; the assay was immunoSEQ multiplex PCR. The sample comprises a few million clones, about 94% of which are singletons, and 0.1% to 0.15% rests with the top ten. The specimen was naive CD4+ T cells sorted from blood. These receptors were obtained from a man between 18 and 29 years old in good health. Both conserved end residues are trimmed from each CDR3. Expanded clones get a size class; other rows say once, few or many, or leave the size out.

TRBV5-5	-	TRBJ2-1	ASSFWLAESEQF
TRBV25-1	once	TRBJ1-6	ASSQTGFNSPLH
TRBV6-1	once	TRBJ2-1	ASRAGSRRENEQF
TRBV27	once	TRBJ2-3	ASSPREGVTDTQY
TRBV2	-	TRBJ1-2	ASSEPKVYGYT
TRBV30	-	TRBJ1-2	AWSAWGNNYGYT
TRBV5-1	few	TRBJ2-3	ASRTDPSTDTQY
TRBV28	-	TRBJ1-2	ASSPGTVRSGYT
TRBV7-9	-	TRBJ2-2	ASSWVELNTGELF
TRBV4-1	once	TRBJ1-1	ASSQPRGSTEAF
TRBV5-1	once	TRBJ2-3	ASKVGPDTQY
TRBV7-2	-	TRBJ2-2	ASSRTTGGKTGELF
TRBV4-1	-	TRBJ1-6	ASSQADRGNSPLH
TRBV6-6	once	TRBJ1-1	ASSEGEGMNTEAF
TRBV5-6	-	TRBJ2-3	ASSLGASGTRADTQY
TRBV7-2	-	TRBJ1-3	ASSSFGSGNTIY
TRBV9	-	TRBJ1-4	ASSLTPSGAGSEKLF
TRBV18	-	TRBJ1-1	ASSPPGGTEAF
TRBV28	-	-	ASSSPYEQY
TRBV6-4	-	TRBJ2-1	ASSVRGERTNHNEQF
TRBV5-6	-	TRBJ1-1	ASSWDRGNTEAF
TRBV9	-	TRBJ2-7	ASSVAGGFSYEQY